This T cell receptor beta chain comes out of a study of regulatory T cells in long-lasting Graves disease. Study summary: Graves' patients, newly diagnosed, had taken antithyroid drugs under 3 months.

This clonotype was seen repeatedly, ten times or more. Its antigen is undetermined. There are 12 residues in the CDR3. V was shortened by 3 bases and J by 10 bases, with 10 bases between the two germline ends. The time point is: newly diagnosed GD, antithyroid drugs for less than 3 months. There was RNA extracted from PBMCs, and the TCR library was made from it. General observations from the study: Lower TCR diversity characterized persistent Graves' patients relative to newly diagnosed patients.

Construction of the TCR beta libraries employed iRepertoire HTBI primers in conjunction with Arm-PCR of CDR3 regions. TCRdb used MiXCR to reprocess the multiplex PCR reads, holding one entry per CDR3 protein. The top ten hold approximately 14% of the sample, which has roughly 260,000 distinct CDR3 sequences, around 19% seen once. These sequences were also reported in another study, on T cells in Graves' hyperthyroidism and ophthalmopathy. From that second work: Researchers ran a first-round RT-PCR on the TCR CDR3 using the HTBI primer set.

This TCR derives from a woman aged 25 to 39 with Graves disease. The source was peripheral blood mononuclear cells (PBMCs), collected at new diagnosis, from a patient treated with antithyroid drugs. The gene calls are TRBV12-3 or TRBV12-4 and TRBJ2-1; D gene ambiguous. CDR3 protein: CASSLFTLEQFF. The CDR3 DNA is TGTGCCAGCAGTTTGTTTACCCTCGAGCAGTTCTTC.